This is a list of T cell receptor beta chains from one sample in a study of PD-1 and CTLA-4 blockade in melanoma. Sequencing was performed with immunoSEQ multiplex PCR; in TCRdb, only in-frame clones are kept and a portion is missing. Seen here are some 15,000 clones, 65% to 75% observed once, and the top ten hold 16%. Material: CD8+ T cells from peripheral blood, obtained before anti-PD-1 treatment. The receptors derive from a human donor with melanoma. The CDR3 runs from the conserved cysteine through the conserved F or W. A D gene is named only where the DNA matches it firmly. Clone size is given for some rows only: seen once, a few or many times, or a class if the clone is expanded.

clone size	D gene	J gene	V gene	CDR3 protein	CDR3 DNA
medium-sized	TRBD1	TRBJ2-7	TRBV6-4	CASSDPGQGDAEQYF	TGTGCCAGCAGTGACCCGGGACAGGGGGATGCCGAGCAGTACTTC
few	TRBD1	TRBJ1-1	TRBV28	CASSLEGARTEAFF	TGTGCCAGCAGTTTAGAGGGGGCGCGTACTGAAGCTTTCTTT
.	TRBD1	TRBJ1-5	TRBV2	CASSSDRSYSNQPQHF	TGTGCCAGCAGCTCGGACAGGTCCTATAGCAATCAGCCCCAGCATTTT
.	.	TRBJ1-5	TRBV5-8	CASSSLAGIMYNQPQHF	TGTGCCAGCAGCTCCTTGGCGGGCATTATGTACAATCAGCCCCAGCATTTT
few	.	TRBJ1-1	TRBV28	CASSRGGSDSFGTEAFF	TGTGCCAGCAGTCGGGGGGGATCGGATTCGTTCGGGACTGAAGCTTTCTTT
.	.	TRBJ1-1	TRBV20-1	CSVGMAEAFF	TGCAGTGTGGGGATGGCTGAAGCTTTCTTT
.	.	TRBJ2-7	TRBV19	CASRIGGRISYEQYF	TGTGCCAGTAGAATTGGGGGTAGGATATCCTACGAGCAGTACTTC
.	TRBD1	TRBJ1-1	TRBV4-1	CASSPRGQGASDTEAFF	TGCGCCAGCAGCCCACGTGGGCAGGGGGCTTCGGACACTGAAGCTTTCTTT
once	TRBD1	TRBJ2-7	TRBV27	CASAQGDSYEQYF	TGTGCCAGCGCGCAGGGGGATTCCTACGAGCAGTACTTC
.	.	TRBJ2-5	TRBV7-6	CASSLEVVTQYF	TGTGCCAGCAGCCTCGAAGTGGTAACCCAGTACTTC
.	TRBD2	TRBJ2-1	TRBV29-1	CSVEREVLGNEQFF	TGCAGCGTTGAGCGGGAGGTGTTGGGCAATGAGCAGTTCTTC